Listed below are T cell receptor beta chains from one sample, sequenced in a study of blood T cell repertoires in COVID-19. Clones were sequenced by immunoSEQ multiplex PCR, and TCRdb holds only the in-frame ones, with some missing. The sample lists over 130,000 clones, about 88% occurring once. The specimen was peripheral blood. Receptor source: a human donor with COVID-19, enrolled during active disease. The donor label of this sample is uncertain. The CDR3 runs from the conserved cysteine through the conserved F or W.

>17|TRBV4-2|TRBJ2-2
CASSQDRASGGAGELFF
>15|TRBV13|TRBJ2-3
CASSLGAQFVDTQYF
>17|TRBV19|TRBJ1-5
CASKFRDRGPSNQPQHF
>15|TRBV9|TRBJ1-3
CASSPQGASGNTIYF
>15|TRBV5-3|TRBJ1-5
CARSRTGGGNQPQHF
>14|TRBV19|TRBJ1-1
CASTMGGLGTEAFF
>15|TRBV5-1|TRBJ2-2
CASSLRQANTGELFF
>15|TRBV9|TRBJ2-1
CASSVGAGVANEQFF
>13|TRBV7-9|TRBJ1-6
CASCRQGNSPLHF
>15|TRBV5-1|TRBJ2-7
CASSPPLGSGGEQYF
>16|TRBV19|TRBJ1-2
CASSIRDRGYRDGYTF
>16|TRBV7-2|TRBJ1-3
CASSLNRVLSGNTIYF
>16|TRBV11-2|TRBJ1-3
CASSLSTGGIGNTIYF
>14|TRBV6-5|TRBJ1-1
CASMRDRVNTEAFF
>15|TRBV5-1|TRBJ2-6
CASSWRASGANVLTF
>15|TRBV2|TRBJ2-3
CASSADREGTDTQYF
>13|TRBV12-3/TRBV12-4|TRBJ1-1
CASRRQLNTEAFF
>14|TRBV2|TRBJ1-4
CASTLQGANEKLFF
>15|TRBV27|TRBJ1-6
CASSPDRYEYSPLHF
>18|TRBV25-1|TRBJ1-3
CASSESVSGGHSWNTIYF
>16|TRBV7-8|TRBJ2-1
CASSERDRGVRNEQFF
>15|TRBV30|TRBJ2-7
CAWMVKYRTLNEQYF
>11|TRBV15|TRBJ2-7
CATSSREEQYF
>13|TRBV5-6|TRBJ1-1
CASSITVNTEAFF
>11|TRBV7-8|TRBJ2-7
CASSLTDEQYF
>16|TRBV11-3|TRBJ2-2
CASSSGEERGAGELFF
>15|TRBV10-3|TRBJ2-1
CAITRGDFSYNEQFF
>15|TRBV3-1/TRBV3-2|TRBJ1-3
CASSRMTGGGNTIYF
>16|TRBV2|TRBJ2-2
CASSFMGDSSTGELFF